This T cell receptor (beta chain) was recovered during a study of regulatory T cells in long-lasting Graves disease. Trimming cost V 1 base and J 7 bases; bases outside gene matches: 6. The CDR3 runs to 17 residues. Germline values: CDR1 MDHEN, CDR2 SYDVKM. The time point is: newly diagnosed GD, antithyroid drugs for less than 3 months. PBMCs were the source of the RNA used for TCR sequencing. iRepertoire HTBI primers and Arm-PCR of CDR3 regions built TCR beta libraries. TCRdb reprocessed the multiplex PCR reads with MiXCR, giving one entry per CDR3 protein. The sample holds roughly 420,000 distinct CDR3 sequences, around 17% seen once. These data are also associated with another study on T cells in Graves' hyperthyroidism and ophthalmopathy.

This sequence originates from a woman aged 25 to 39 with Graves disease. The chain links TRBV28 to TRBJ2-2; the match to TRBD2 covers 13 bases. Sequenced here: peripheral blood mononuclear cells (PBMCs), sampled at new diagnosis, from a patient treated with antithyroid drugs. The CDR3 loop is CASSLFVTSGRHGELFF. The CDR3, as DNA: TGTGCCAGCAGTTTATTTGTGACTAGCGGGAGGCACGGGGAGCTGTTTTTT.